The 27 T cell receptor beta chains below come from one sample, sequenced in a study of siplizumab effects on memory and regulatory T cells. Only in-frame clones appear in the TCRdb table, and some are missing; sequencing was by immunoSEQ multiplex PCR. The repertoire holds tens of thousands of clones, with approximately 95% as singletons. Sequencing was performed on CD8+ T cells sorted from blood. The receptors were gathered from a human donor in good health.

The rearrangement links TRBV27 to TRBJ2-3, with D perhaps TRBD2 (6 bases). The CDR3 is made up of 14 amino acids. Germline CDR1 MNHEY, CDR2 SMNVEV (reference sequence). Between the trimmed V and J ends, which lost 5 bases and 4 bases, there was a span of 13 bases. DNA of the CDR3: TGTGCCAGCAGTCCACTGACTAGTCCAGATACGCAGTATTTT. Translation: CASSPLTSPDTQYF.

CDR3 bases: TGTGCCAGCAGTTTTTCCCTAGCGGGAGCCTACGAGCAGTACTTC. Translating it yields CASSFSLAGAYEQYF. V is TRBV11-2 and J is TRBJ2-7, with 10 bases identical to TRBD2. CDR1 and CDR2 (germline): SGHAT, FQNNGV. The CDR3 sequence is 15 residues long. The V segment lost 6 bases and the J segment 2 bases; nucleotides outside the gene matches: 7.

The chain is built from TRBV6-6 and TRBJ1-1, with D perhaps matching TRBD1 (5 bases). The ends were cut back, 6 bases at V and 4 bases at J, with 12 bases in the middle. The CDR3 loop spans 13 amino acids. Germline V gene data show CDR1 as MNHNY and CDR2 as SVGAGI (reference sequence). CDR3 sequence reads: CASRVGAGTEAFF. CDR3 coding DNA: TGTGCCAGCAGGGTAGGGGCGGGCACTGAAGCTTTCTTT.

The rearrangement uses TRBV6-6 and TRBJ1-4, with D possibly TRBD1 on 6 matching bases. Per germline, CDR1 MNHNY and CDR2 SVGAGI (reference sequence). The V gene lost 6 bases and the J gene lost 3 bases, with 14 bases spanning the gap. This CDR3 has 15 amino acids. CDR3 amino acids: CASSPNRVSNEKLFF. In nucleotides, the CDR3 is TGTGCCAGCAGCCCCAACAGGGTATCTAATGAAAAACTGTTTTTT.

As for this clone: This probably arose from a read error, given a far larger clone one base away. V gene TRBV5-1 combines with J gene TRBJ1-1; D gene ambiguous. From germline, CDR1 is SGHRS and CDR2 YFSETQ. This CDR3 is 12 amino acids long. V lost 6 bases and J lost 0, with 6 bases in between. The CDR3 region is CASKVVNTEAFF. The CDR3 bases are TGCGCCAGCAAGGTAGTGAACACTGAAGCTTTCTTT. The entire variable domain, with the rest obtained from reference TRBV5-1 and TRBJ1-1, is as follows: KAGVTQTPRYLIKTRGQQVTLSCSPISGHRSVSWYQQTPGQGLQFLFEYFSETQRNKGNFPGRFSGRQFSNSRSEMNVSTLELGDSALYLCASKVVNTEAFFGQGTRLTVV.

CDR3 residues: CASSLSGQGYEQYF. The CDR3 nucleotides are TGTGCCAGCAGCTTATCTGGTCAGGGATACGAGCAGTACTTC. The chain links TRBV7-9 to TRBJ2-7; the D gene is possibly TRBD1 (5 bases). The CDR3 consists of 14 residues. In germline, CDR1 is SEHNR, CDR2 FQNEAQ (reference sequence). Trimming cost V 2 bases and J 4 bases, with 12 bases left between them.

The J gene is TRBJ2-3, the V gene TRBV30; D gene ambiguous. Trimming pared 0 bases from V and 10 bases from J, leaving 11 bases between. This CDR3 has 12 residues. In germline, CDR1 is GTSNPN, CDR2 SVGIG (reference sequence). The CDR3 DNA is TGTGCCTGGAGTGTACCGGTCCACTCGCAGTATTTT. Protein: CAWSVPVHSQYF.

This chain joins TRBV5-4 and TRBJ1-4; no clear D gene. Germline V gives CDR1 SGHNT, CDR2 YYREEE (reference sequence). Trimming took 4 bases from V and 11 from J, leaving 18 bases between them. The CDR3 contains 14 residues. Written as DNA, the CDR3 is TGTGCCAGCAGCCAAGATGGGGTCGGGGTGAAACTGTTTTTT. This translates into CASSQDGVGVKLFF.

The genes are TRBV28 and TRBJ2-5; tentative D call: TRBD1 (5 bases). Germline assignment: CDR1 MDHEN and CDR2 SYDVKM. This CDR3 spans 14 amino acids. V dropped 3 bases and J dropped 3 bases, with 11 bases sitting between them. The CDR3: CASSFISTEETQYF. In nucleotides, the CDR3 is TGTGCCAGCAGTTTTATCTCGACAGAAGAGACCCAGTACTTC. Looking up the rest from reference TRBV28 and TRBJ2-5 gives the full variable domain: DVKVTQSSRYLVKRTGEKVFLECVQDMDHENMFWYRQDPGLGLRLIYFSYDVKMKEKGDIPEGYSVSREKKERFSLILESASTNQTSMYLCASSFISTEETQYFGPGTRLLVL.

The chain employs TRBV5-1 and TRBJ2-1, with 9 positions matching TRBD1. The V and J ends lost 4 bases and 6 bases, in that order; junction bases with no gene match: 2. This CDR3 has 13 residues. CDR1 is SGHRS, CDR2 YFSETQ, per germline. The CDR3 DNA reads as TGCGCCAGCAGCAAGGGACAGGGCAATGAGCAGTTCTTC. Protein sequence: CASSKGQGNEQFF.

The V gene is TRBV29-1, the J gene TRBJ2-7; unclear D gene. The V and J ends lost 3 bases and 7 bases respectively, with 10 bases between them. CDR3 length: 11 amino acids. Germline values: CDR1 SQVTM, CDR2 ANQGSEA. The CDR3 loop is CSVEVVGEQYF. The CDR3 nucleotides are TGCAGCGTTGAGGTAGTCGGGGAGCAGTACTTC.

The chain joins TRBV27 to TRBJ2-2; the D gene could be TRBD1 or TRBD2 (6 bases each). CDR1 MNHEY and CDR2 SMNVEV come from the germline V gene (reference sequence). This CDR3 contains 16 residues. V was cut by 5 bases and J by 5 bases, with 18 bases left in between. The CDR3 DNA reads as TGTGCCAGCAGTCTCTTCCTTGGGGGGCGGACCGGGGAGCTGTTTTTT. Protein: CASSLFLGGRTGELFF.

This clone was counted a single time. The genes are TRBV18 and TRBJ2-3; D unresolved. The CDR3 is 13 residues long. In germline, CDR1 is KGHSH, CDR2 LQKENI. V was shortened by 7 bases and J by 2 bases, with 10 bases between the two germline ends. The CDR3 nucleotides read TGTGCCAGCTACGACCAGATCACAGATACGCAGTATTTT. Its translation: CASYDQITDTQYF.

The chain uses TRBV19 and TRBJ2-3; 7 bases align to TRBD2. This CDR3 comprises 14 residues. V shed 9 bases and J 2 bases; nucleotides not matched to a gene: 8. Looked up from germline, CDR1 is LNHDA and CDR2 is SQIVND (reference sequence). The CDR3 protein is CARVRERDTDTQYF. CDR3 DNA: TGTGCCAGAGTACGGGAGCGGGACACAGATACGCAGTATTTT.

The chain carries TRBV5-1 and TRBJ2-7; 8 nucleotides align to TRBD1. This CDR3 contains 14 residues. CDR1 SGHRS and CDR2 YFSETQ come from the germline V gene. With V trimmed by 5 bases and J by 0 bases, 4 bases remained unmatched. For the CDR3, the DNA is TGCGCCAGCAGGGATCAGGGGGCCTCCTACGAGCAGTACTTC. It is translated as CASRDQGASYEQYF.

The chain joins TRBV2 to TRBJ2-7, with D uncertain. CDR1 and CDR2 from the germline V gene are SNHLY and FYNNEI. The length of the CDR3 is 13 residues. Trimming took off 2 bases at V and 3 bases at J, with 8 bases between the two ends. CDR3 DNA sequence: TGTGCCAGCAGTGAAAACAGCGACTACGAGCAGTACTTC. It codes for CASSENSDYEQYF. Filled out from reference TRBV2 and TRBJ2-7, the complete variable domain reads EPEVTQTPSHQVTQMGQEVILRCVPISNHLYFYWYRQILGQKVEFLVSFYNNEISEKSEIFDDQFSVERPDGSNFTLKIRSTKLEDSAMYFCASSENSDYEQYFGPGTRLTVT.

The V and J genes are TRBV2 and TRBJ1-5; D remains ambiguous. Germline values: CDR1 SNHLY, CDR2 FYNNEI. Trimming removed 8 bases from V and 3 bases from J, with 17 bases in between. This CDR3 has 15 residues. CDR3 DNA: TGTGCCAGCGGGTCCACCATAGACTTCAATCAGCCCCAGCATTTT. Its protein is CASGSTIDFNQPQHF.

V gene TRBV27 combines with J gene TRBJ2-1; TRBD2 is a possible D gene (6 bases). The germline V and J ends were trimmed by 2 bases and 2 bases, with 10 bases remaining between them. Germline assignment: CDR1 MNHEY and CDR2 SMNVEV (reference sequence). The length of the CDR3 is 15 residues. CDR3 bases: TGTGCCAGCAGTTTAGGCGGCGGGACCTACAATGAGCAGTTCTTC. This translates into CASSLGGGTYNEQFF.

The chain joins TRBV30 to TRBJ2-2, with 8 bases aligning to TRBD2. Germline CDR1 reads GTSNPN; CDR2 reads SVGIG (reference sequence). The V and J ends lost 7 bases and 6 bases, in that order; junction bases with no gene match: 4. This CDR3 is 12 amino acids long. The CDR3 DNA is TGTGCCTCCCACGGGGGGGCCGGGGAGCTGTTTTTT. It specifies CASHGGAGELFF. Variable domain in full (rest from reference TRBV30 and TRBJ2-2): SQTIHQWPATLVQPVGSPLSLECTVEGTSNPNLYWYRQAAGRGLQLLFYSVGIGQISSEVPQNLSASRPQDRQFILSSKKLLLSDSGFYLCASHGGAGELFFGEGSRLTVL.

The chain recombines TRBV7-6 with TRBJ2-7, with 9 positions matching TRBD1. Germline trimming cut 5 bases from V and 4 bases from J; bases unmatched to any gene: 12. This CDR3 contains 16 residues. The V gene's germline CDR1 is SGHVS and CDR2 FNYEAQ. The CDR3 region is CASSPTGQGWAYEQYF. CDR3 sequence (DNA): TGTGCCAGCAGCCCAACCGGACAGGGGTGGGCATACGAGCAGTACTTC.

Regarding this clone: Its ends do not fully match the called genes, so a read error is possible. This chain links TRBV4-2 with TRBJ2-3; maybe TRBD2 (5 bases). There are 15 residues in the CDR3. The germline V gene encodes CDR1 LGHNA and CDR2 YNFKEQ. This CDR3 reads CAGSQDWTSTDTQYF. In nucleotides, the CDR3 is TGTGCCGGCAGCCAAGATTGGACTAGCACAGATACGCAGTATTTT.

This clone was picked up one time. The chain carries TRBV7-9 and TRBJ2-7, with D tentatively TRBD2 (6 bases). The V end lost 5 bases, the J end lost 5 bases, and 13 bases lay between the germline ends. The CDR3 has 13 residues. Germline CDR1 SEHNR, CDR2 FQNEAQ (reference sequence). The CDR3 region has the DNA TGTGCCAGCAGCCGGGAGTTTGGGCACGAGCAGTACTTC. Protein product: CASSREFGHEQYF.

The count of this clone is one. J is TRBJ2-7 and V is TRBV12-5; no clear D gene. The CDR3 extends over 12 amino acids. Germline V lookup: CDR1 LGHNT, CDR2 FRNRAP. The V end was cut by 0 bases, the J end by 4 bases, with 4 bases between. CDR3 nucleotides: TGTGCTAGTGGTTTGGTGGTGTACGAGCAGTACTTC. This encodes CASGLVVYEQYF.

This chain's CDR3 is CASSLTGGAGYGYTF. Here the CDR3 DNA reads TGCGCCAGCAGCTTGACAGGGGGCGCGGGCTATGGCTACACCTTC. The chain uses TRBV5-1 and TRBJ1-2, with TRBD1 identical over 9 bases. The CDR3 is made up of 15 amino acids. Germline CDR1 is SGHRS and CDR2 is YFSETQ. V lost 1 base to trimming and J lost 4 bases; unmatched junction nucleotides: 5.

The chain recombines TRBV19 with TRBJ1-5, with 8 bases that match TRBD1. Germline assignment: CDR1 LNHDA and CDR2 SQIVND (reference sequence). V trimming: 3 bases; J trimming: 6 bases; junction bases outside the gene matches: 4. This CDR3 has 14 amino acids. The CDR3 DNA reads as TGTGCCAGTAGTATCCTGGGGACAGGTCAGCCCCAGCATTTT. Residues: CASSILGTGQPQHF.

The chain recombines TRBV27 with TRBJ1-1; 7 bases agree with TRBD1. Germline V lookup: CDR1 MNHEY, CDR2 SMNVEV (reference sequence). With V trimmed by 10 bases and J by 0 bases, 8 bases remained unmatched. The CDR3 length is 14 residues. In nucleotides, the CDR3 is TGTGCCACTAGGTTACAGGGGATGAACACTGAAGCTTTCTTT. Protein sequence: CATRLQGMNTEAFF.

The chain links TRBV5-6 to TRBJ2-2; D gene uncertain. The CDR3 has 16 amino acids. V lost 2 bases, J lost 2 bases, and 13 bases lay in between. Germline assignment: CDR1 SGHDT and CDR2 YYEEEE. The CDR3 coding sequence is TGTGCCAGCAGCTTAAGTGTAGGCCGTAACACCGGGGAGCTGTTTTTT. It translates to CASSLSVGRNTGELFF.